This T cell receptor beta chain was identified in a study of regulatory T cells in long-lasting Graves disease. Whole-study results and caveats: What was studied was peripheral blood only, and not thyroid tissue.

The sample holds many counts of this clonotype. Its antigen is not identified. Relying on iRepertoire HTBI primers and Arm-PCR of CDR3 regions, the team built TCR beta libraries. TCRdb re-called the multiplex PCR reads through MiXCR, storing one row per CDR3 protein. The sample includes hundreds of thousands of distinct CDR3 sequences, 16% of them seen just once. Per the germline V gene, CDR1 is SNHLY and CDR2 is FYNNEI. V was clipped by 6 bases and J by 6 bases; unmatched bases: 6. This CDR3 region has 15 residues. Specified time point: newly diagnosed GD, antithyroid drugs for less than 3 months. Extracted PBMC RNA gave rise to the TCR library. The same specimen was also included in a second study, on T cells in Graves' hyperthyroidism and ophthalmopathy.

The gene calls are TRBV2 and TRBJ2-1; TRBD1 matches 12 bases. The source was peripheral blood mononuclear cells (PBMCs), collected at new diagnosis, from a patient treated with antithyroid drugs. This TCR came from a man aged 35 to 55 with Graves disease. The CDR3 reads CASRPGTGGPNEQFF. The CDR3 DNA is TGTGCCAGCAGACCCGGGACAGGGGGCCCCAATGAGCAGTTCTTC.